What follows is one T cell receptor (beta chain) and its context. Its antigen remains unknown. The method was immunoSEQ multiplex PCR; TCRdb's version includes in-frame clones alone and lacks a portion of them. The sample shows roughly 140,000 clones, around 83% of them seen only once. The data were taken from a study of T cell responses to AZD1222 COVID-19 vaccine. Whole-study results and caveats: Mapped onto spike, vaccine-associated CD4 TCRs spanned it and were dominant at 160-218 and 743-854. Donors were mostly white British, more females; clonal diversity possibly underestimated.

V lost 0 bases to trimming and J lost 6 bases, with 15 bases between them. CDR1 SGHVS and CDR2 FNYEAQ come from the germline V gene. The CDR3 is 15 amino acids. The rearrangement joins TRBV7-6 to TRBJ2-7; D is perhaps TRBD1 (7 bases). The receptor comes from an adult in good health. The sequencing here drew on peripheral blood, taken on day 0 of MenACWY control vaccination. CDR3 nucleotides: TGTGCCAGCAGCTTAGCTCCGCAGGGGGGACGCGAGCAGTACTTC. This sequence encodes CASSLAPQGGREQYF.